This TCR beta chain derives from a study of human T cells and chemical hapten exposure. Study at large: Patch tests applied 0.01% DPC to the upper back and were scored after 6 days. Cases of alopecia areata, totalis or universalis occurred in a predominantly female patient group. Variation in per-sample TCR yields came mainly from small pooled library volume differences. The study, taken as a whole, reports: Sensitizing to DPC left TCRs with a frequency above 1 in 1000 unaltered.

Germline loops: CDR1 SGHTA, CDR2 FQGNSA. The ends lost 3 bases at V and 11 bases at J; junction bases unmatched: 8. The CDR3 extends over 13 amino acids. TCRdb ran MiXCR on the RACE reads and lists one entry per CDR3 protein. Of around 62,000 distinct CDR3 sequences listed, about 6.7% are singletons. This clonotype was counted many times. Its specificity is not known. As for time point: pre-sensitization, week 0. The treatment is: therapeutic diphenylcyclopropenone sensitization with weekly scalp DPC. The clonotype comes from a woman in her twenties or thirties with alopecia areata. Some clones in this sample may be carry-over from other donors' samples. The chain links TRBV7-2 to TRBJ2-3; 7 positions match TRBD2. Sequences were derived from whole blood, sampled in connection with sensitization to the hapten diphenylcyclopropenone (DPC). The CDR3: CASSFSAAGWQYF. CDR3 coding DNA: TGTGCCAGCAGCTTTTCGGCAGCGGGGTGGCAGTATTTT.